The rows below give T cell receptor beta chains drawn from one sample of a study of blood T cells in healthy people across ages. TCRdb passed the 5' RACE reads through MiXCR, listing each CDR3 protein once. The sample has approximately 580,000 distinct CDR3 sequences; about 24% are singletons. This same sample was also taken into another study, of T cells of mothers and their children.

Source material: blood. These receptors were taken from a boy aged 5-17 years in good health. Each CDR3 is given with its conserved first and last residue. A D gene is named only where the DNA matches it firmly. The size entry is marked missing in some rows and otherwise reads once, few, many or a size class.

j_call clone_size v_call d_call cdr3_nt cdr3_aa
TRBJ1-1 NA TRBV27 TRBD1 TGTGCCAGCAGTCCCCGGACAGGGGTAAGGGAAGCTTTCTTT CASSPRTGVREAFF
TRBJ1-4 few TRBV5-1 NA TGCGCCAGCAGGTCGGGGGTTACTAATGAAAAACTGTTTTTT CASRSGVTNEKLFF
TRBJ1-6 NA TRBV20-1 NA TGCAGTGCTAGAGATAACGGGGCACCGAATCCACCCCTCCACTTT CSARDNGAPNPPLHF
TRBJ1-1 NA TRBV27 TRBD1 TGTGCCAGCAGTCCCGGATGGACAGGTTTGAACACTGAAGCTTTCTTT CASSPGWTGLNTEAFF
TRBJ2-1 NA TRBV19 NA TGTGCCAGTAGTATAGTAATCGGGGATGAGCAGTTCTTC CASSIVIGDEQFF
TRBJ2-7 few TRBV20-1 NA TGCAGTGCCACAGGGGGGGGGCTATCCCCCTACGAGCAGTACTTC CSATGGGLSPYEQYF
TRBJ2-1 NA TRBV7-3 TRBD1 TGTGCCAGCAGCCTCCGGACAGGGAGCTCCTACAATGAGCAGTTCTTC CASSLRTGSSYNEQFF
TRBJ2-6 few TRBV2 TRBD2 TGTGCCAGCAGGCAGCGGGGGAGTGCGACCAACGTCCTGACTTTC CASRQRGSATNVLTF
TRBJ2-1 NA TRBV20-1 TRBD2 TGCAGTGCTAGAGACCGGCTAGCGGGACCCCGTTGGGAGCAGTTCTTC CSARDRLAGPRWEQFF
TRBJ1-2 NA TRBV4-2 TRBD1 TGTGCCAGCAGCCACCTTGGACAGGACCGTCCTATATCTAACTATGGCTACACCTTC CASSHLGQDRPISNYGYTF
TRBJ2-1 NA TRBV7-2 NA TGTGCCAGCAGCTTAGGTACAATCCAATACAATGAGCAGTTCTTC CASSLGTIQYNEQFF
TRBJ2-1 NA TRBV24-1 TRBD2 TGTGCCACCAGTGAGGCGGGAGGCGGCTACAATGAGCAGTTCTTC CATSEAGGGYNEQFF
TRBJ2-7 once TRBV21-1 NA TGTGCCAGCACCAAAATGTTCGGGGGGTATATCTCCTACGAGCAGTACTTC CASTKMFGGYISYEQYF
TRBJ2-7 NA TRBV19 NA TGTGCCAGTAGTACTCGGTCCTCCGCAGGCGAGCGGTACTTC CASSTRSSAGERYF
TRBJ2-4 many TRBV27 TRBD1 TGCGCCAGCAGCTCCGGGACAGGGGGTAGAAACATTCAGTACTTC CASSSGTGGRNIQYF
TRBJ2-2 once TRBV5-1 NA TGCGCCAGCAGCTTGTATCCCGACACTACTCTAACCGGGGAGCTGTTTTTT CASSLYPDTTLTGELFF
TRBJ1-2 few TRBV7-9 NA TGTGCCAGCAGCTCATTTCGGGGGGCTGCCTATGGCTACACCTTC CASSSFRGAAYGYTF
TRBJ2-7 many TRBV7-2 NA TGTGCCAGCAGACTAACAGGCTACGAGCAGTACTTC CASRLTGYEQYF
TRBJ1-1 NA TRBV7-9 NA TGTGCCAGCAGCAACCAGGGGACTGAAGCTTTCTTT CASSNQGTEAFF
TRBJ1-4 NA TRBV9 NA TGTGCCAGCAGCGTAGGAAACAGGGAAGGGGGAAAACTGTTTTTT CASSVGNREGGKLFF
TRBJ1-1 few TRBV9 NA TGTGCCAGCAGAGCACAGGGCACTGAAGCTTTCTTT CASRAQGTEAFF
TRBJ2-7 many TRBV4-3 TRBD1 TGCGCCAGCAGTCCTGGTCGGGACAGCTCCTACGAGCAGTACTTC CASSPGRDSSYEQYF
TRBJ2-7 NA TRBV29-1 NA TGCAGCGTTGAAGATCCGACCGGGACTCCTTGGGAGCAGTACTTC CSVEDPTGTPWEQYF
TRBJ2-7 few TRBV28 TRBD1 TGTGCCATCAGGGACAGCACCTACGAGCAGTACTTC CAIRDSTYEQYF
TRBJ1-2 few TRBV7-2 TRBD1 TGTGCCAGCAGCTTTATGCCAGGGGGATCCTATGGCTACACCTTC CASSFMPGGSYGYTF
TRBJ1-4 once TRBV11-2 NA TGTGCCAGCAGCTTAGAACTCTACGAAAAACTGTTTTTT CASSLELYEKLFF
TRBJ2-1 few TRBV24-1 NA TGTGCCACCAGTGATTTGAAGCGTGAGCAGTTCTTC CATSDLKREQFF
TRBJ2-5 many TRBV5-1 TRBD1 TGCGCCAGCAGCCCGGGGACAGAACAAGAGACCCAGTACTTC CASSPGTEQETQYF
TRBJ1-1 few TRBV7-2 NA TGTGCCAGCAGCTTAGTTACCAGGGGCACTGAAGCTTTCTTT CASSLVTRGTEAFF
TRBJ2-1 NA TRBV5-1 TRBD1 TGCGCCAGCAGCTTCGGACAGGGGGAGTACAATGAGCAGTTCTTC CASSFGQGEYNEQFF
TRBJ1-4 NA TRBV5-1 NA TGCGCCAGCAGAAGCCCCTTCCGAACAGAAAAACTGTTTTTT CASRSPFRTEKLFF
TRBJ2-1 NA TRBV4-2 TRBD2 TGTGCCGGCAGCCAGGGCTCTAGCGGGAGGGCCAACAATGAGCAGTTCTTC CAGSQGSSGRANNEQFF
TRBJ2-1 NA TRBV19 NA TGTGCCAGTACTATAAGCGGAGGGGGGCGGAATGAGCAGTTCTTC CASTISGGGRNEQFF
TRBJ2-5 few TRBV4-3 NA TGCGCCAGCAGCCAAGATGCATGGCCAAGCGAGACCCAGTACTTC CASSQDAWPSETQYF
TRBJ2-7 NA TRBV5-5 NA TGTGCCAGCAGCTTTGGGGCAGGGGAAGACGAGCAGTACTTC CASSFGAGEDEQYF
TRBJ2-5 few TRBV25-1 NA TGTGCCAGCAGTGATACTAGGAGGCAAGAGACCCAGTACTTC CASSDTRRQETQYF
TRBJ2-7 NA TRBV6-2/TRBV6-3 NA TGTACCAGCAGTTACGGTTTCGACGAGCAGTACTTC CTSSYGFDEQYF
TRBJ2-3 NA TRBV9 NA TGTGCCAGCAGCGTAGCCAGCAGACCCGCGGATACGCAGTATTTT CASSVASRPADTQYF
TRBJ2-4 NA TRBV18 NA TGTGCCAGCTCACCTTCCCGGGGGGCCGGAAACATTCAGTACTTC CASSPSRGAGNIQYF
TRBJ2-5 many TRBV28 TRBD2 TGTGCCAGCCGTAGCGGGGAACAAGAGACCCAGTACTTC CASRSGEQETQYF
TRBJ1-3 NA TRBV25-1 NA TGTGCCAGCAGTGATTTTCGGAGGGGAAACACCATATATTTT CASSDFRRGNTIYF
TRBJ2-5 NA TRBV18 NA TGTGCCAGCTCACCATTGGGGGAACAAGAGACCCAGTACTTC CASSPLGEQETQYF
TRBJ2-5 few TRBV27 NA TGTGCCACCCTGGGATGGGAGACCCAGTACTTC CATLGWETQYF
TRBJ2-1 NA TRBV2 NA TGTGCCAGCAGGGGAACTAGGGACGTCTACAATGAGCAGTTCTTC CASRGTRDVYNEQFF
TRBJ2-7 NA TRBV7-2 NA TGTGCCAGCAGCTTACAAGTGACTGCAGGGGTCCACGAGCAGTACTTC CASSLQVTAGVHEQYF
TRBJ2-5 few TRBV7-3 TRBD2 TGTGCCAGCAGGCCTACTCTAGCGGGGACCTACAATGAGCGGTTCTTC CASRPTLAGTYNERFF
TRBJ2-2 NA TRBV4-3 NA TGCGCCAGCAGCCGAGGGACACCGAACACCGGGGAGCTGTTTTTT CASSRGTPNTGELFF
TRBJ1-1 few TRBV6-6 NA TGTGCCAGCAGCCAATTAAAAACAGGTTACACTGAAGCTTTCTTT CASSQLKTGYTEAFF
TRBJ2-5 NA TRBV9 NA TGTGCCAGCAGCGCAGCTGTCGTTGGGGAGACCCAGTACTTC CASSAAVVGETQYF
TRBJ2-7 NA TRBV7-2 TRBD2 TGTGCCAGCAGCTTAGGCGGGGGGAGGACCTACGAGCAGTACTTC CASSLGGGRTYEQYF
TRBJ1-5 few TRBV12-5 NA TGTGCTAGTGGTTTGGAGGGCAATCAGCCCCAGCATTTT CASGLEGNQPQHF
TRBJ2-5 many TRBV4-3 NA TGCGCCAGCAGCCAACGCGGGACAGCCCAAGAGACCCAGTACTTC CASSQRGTAQETQYF